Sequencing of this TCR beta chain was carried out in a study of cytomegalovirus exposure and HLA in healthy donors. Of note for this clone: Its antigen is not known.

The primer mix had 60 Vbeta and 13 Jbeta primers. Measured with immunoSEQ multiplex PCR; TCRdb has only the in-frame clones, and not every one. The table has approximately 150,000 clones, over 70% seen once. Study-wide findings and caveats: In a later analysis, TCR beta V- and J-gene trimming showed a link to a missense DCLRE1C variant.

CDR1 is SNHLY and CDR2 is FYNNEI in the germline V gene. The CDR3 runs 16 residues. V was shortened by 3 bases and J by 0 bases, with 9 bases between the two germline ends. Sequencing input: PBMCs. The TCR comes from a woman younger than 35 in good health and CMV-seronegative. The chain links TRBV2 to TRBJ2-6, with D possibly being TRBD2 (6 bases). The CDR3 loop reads CASSEAGPSGANVLTF. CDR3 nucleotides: TGTGCCAGCAGTGAGGCGGGGCCCTCTGGGGCCAACGTCCTGACTTTC.